One sample yielded the 23 T cell receptor beta chains listed below, sequenced in a study of early T cells in non-severe SARS-CoV-2 infection. TCRdb processed the 5' RACE reads anew with MiXCR; each CDR3 protein has one entry. There are approximately 97,000 distinct CDR3 sequences in the sample; 11% occur only once, and approximately 4.7% lies in the top ten. The sample in question was whole blood, obtained at baseline. The receptors here all came from an adult who was a healthcare worker with PCR-confirmed SARS-CoV-2 infection or an uninfected control (not recorded which).

This clonotype was observed many times. The rearrangement joins TRBV13 to TRBJ1-6; D unresolved. Trimming stripped 2 bases from V and 4 bases from J, with 6 bases between. CDR1 and CDR2 (germline): PRHDT, FYEKMQ (reference sequence). This CDR3 is 14 amino acids long. The CDR3 reads CASSLSRYNSPLHF. The CDR3, as DNA: TGTGCCAGCAGCTTATCTAGGTATAATTCACCCCTCCACTTT.

This clonotype was observed many times. This sequence joins TRBV6-2 or TRBV6-3 and TRBJ2-6; the D is unclear. CDR3 length: 14 residues. The V gene's germline CDR1 is MNHEY and CDR2 SVGEGT. Trimming pared 4 bases from V and 0 bases from J, leaving 4 bases between. The CDR3 spells CASSWASGANVLTF. As DNA, the CDR3 is TGTGCCAGCAGTTGGGCCTCTGGGGCCAACGTCCTGACTTTC.

There are many counts of this clonotype. The V gene is TRBV3-1, the J gene TRBJ1-2; possible D gene TRBD1, 5 bases. CDR3 length: 16 residues. The germline V gene encodes CDR1 LGHDT and CDR2 YNNKEL (reference sequence). Trimming took off 5 bases at V and 5 bases at J, with 21 bases between the two ends. The CDR3, as DNA: TGTGCCAGCAGCTCTCCGAGCCAGGGCCTAACATATGGCTACACCTTC. It specifies CASSSPSQGLTYGYTF. Drawing the rest from reference TRBV3-1 and TRBJ1-2, the complete variable domain is DTAVSQTPKYLVTQMGNDKSIKCEQNLGHDTMYWYKQDSKKFLKIMFSYNNKELIINETVPNRFSPKSPDKAHLNLHINSLELGDSAVYFCASSSPSQGLTYGYTFGSGTRLTVV.

This clonotype was seen only a few times. The rearrangement uses TRBV4-2 and TRBJ2-5; D gene unclear. The germline V and J ends were trimmed by 0 bases and 3 bases, with 11 bases remaining between them. Germline CDR1 reads LGHNA; CDR2 reads YNFKEQ. The length of the CDR3 is 15 residues. The DNA for the CDR3 is TGTGCCAGCAGCCAAGATTCCGTACATAAAGAGACCCAGTACTTC. This sequence encodes CASSQDSVHKETQYF.

This clonotype was recorded a few times. The chain employs TRBV18 and TRBJ1-1; tentative D call: TRBD1 (5 bases). The CDR3 runs to 13 residues. The ends were cut back, 6 bases at V and 1 base at J, with 9 bases in the middle. Germline V lookup: CDR1 KGHSH, CDR2 LQKENI. The DNA for the CDR3 is TGTGCCAGCTCCACCGGGGGGAACACTGAAGCTTTCTTT. This gives the protein CASSTGGNTEAFF.

This clonotype was picked up many times. V is TRBV7-2 and J is TRBJ2-5; 9 positions match TRBD2. Germline CDR1 reads SGHTA; CDR2 reads FQGNSA. The V and J ends lost 2 bases and 5 bases, in that order; junction bases with no gene match: 12. The CDR3 is 17 residues long. The DNA for the CDR3 is TGTGCCAGCAGCTTACGTGCGGGAGGGCCCTCATTGGAGACCCAGTACTTC. Amino acids: CASSLRAGGPSLETQYF.

In this sample, this clonotype turned up many times. The chain joins TRBV7-8 to TRBJ1-5; D not resolved. This CDR3 spans 13 amino acids. Trimming removed 4 bases from V and 5 bases from J, with 9 bases in between. CDR1 is SGHVS and CDR2 is FQNEAQ in the germline V gene. The DNA of the CDR3 is TGTGCCAGCAGCTACTATTCTGATCAGCCCCAGCATTTT. It encodes CASSYYSDQPQHF. Drawing the rest from reference TRBV7-8 and TRBJ1-5, the complete variable domain is GAGVSQSPRYKVAKRGQDVALRCDPISGHVSLFWYQQALGQGPEFLTYFQNEAQLDKSGLPSDRFFAERPEGSVSTLKIQRTQQEDSAVYLCASSYYSDQPQHFGDGTRLSIL.

This clonotype has just a few counts. CDR3 sequence (DNA): TGTGCCAGCCAAAGGGGGGACCCGAACACTGAAGCTTTCTTT. Translating gives CASQRGDPNTEAFF. J is TRBJ1-1 and V is TRBV6-1, with D possibly being TRBD1 (6 bases). Trimming removed 8 bases at V and 1 base at J, with 14 bases between. There are 14 residues in the CDR3. From germline, CDR1 is MNHNS and CDR2 SASEGT.

This clonotype was observed a few times. The CDR3 is CAISTVERGAGTDTQYF. DNA for the CDR3: TGTGCCATCAGTACGGTGGAGCGGGGGGCGGGCACAGATACGCAGTATTTT. The chain is built from TRBV10-3 and TRBJ2-3; 9 bases align to TRBD2. The trim removed 5 bases at V and 1 base at J, leaving 10 bases unmatched. CDR3 length: 17 residues. From germline, CDR1 is ENHRY and CDR2 SYGVKD.

This clonotype was seen a handful of times. The CDR3 loop is CSVTGSYTEAFF. The CDR3 DNA is TGCAGCGTGACAGGGAGTTACACTGAAGCTTTCTTT. The genes are TRBV29-1 and TRBJ1-1, with 7 bases lining up with TRBD1. Trimming took 6 bases from V and 3 from J; bases not matched to a gene: 4. The length of the CDR3 is 12 residues. Germline CDR1 and CDR2: SQVTM and ANQGSEA.

The chain employs TRBV7-3 and TRBJ2-5; 8 positions match TRBD1. The germline CDR1 and CDR2 sequences are SGHTA and FQGTGA. CDR3 length equals 16 residues. V lost 2 bases and J lost 2; bases outside the gene matches: 7. The CDR3 reads CASSLPARGLQETQYF. The CDR3, as DNA: TGTGCCAGCAGCTTACCCGCCAGGGGGCTTCAAGAGACCCAGTACTTC.

This clonotype has a handful of counts. This chain links TRBV14 with TRBJ2-2; tentatively, D is TRBD1 (6 bases). The CDR3 contains 14 residues. CDR1 and CDR2 (germline): SGHDN, FVKESK. Trimming cost V 4 bases and J 5 bases, with 11 bases left between them. In DNA, the CDR3 is TGTGCCAGCAGCCCCCGGACAGTTACCGGGGAGCTGTTTTTT. The encoded protein is CASSPRTVTGELFF.

This clonotype appeared a few times. The gene calls are TRBV7-8 and TRBJ2-3; D is undetermined. The germline V gene has CDR1 SGHVS and CDR2 FQNEAQ. V lost 3 bases and J 1 base, leaving 17 bases between the germline ends. The length of the CDR3 is 17 residues. Written as DNA, the CDR3 is TGTGCCAGCAGCTTTATTTTCGAGCTGACCCGCACAGATACGCAGTATTTT. Protein: CASSFIFELTRTDTQYF. Looking up the rest from reference TRBV7-8 and TRBJ2-3 gives the full variable domain: GAGVSQSPRYKVAKRGQDVALRCDPISGHVSLFWYQQALGQGPEFLTYFQNEAQLDKSGLPSDRFFAERPEGSVSTLKIQRTQQEDSAVYLCASSFIFELTRTDTQYFGPGTRLTVL.

The chain joins TRBV5-6 to TRBJ2-5; no firm D call. CDR1 is SGHDT, CDR2 YYEEEE, per germline. Trimming pared 0 bases from V and 0 bases from J, leaving 9 bases between. This CDR3 is 15 amino acids long. The CDR3 here is CASSLGPRYQETQYF. For the CDR3, the DNA is TGTGCCAGCAGCTTGGGACCGCGGTACCAAGAGACCCAGTACTTC.

This clonotype is medium-sized in the sample. CDR3 sequence (DNA): TGCAGCGTTGAGGGAATTATGGGCGGCTACACCTTC. This encodes CSVEGIMGGYTF. The chain has TRBV29-1 and TRBJ1-2; D gene ambiguous. CDR1 and CDR2 (germline): SQVTM, ANQGSEA. This CDR3 region has 12 residues. Trimming took off 3 bases at V and 8 bases at J, with 13 bases between the two ends.

The J gene is TRBJ1-2, the V gene TRBV3-1; 8 bases are a match to TRBD1. From germline, CDR1 is LGHDT and CDR2 YNNKEL (reference sequence). The J segment lost 8 bases and the V segment lost 4 bases, leaving 6 bases of the junction unmatched. The CDR3 is 13 amino acids. CDR3 residues: CASSRTTGEGYTF. CDR3 in DNA: TGTGCCAGCAGCCGAACGACAGGGGAAGGCTACACCTTC.

This clonotype was picked up a small number of times. The chain couples TRBV6-6 to TRBJ1-2, with 8 nucleotides matching TRBD1. The CDR3 consists of 16 residues. V was clipped by 6 bases and J by 0 bases; unmatched bases: 9. Germline V gene data show CDR1 as MNHNY and CDR2 as SVGAGI (reference sequence). CDR3 sequence reads: CASSLQDRGANYGYTF. CDR3 coding DNA: TGTGCCAGCAGCCTCCAAGACAGGGGAGCTAACTATGGCTACACCTTC.

This rearrangement joins TRBV6-5 to TRBJ2-1; D uncertain. The CDR3 has 16 amino acids. Germline V lookup: CDR1 MNHEY, CDR2 SVGAGI. Trimming pared 0 bases from V and 7 bases from J, leaving 16 bases between. Here the CDR3 reads CASSYSADPSWNEQFF. The DNA for the CDR3 is TGTGCCAGCAGTTACTCAGCAGACCCCTCCTGGAATGAGCAGTTCTTC.

The chain recombines TRBV30 with TRBJ2-3; D may match TRBD1 or TRBD2 (6 bases each). V was clipped by 5 bases and J by 3 bases, with 12 bases between them. This CDR3 region has 13 residues. CDR1 is GTSNPN and CDR2 is SVGIG in the germline V gene (reference sequence). The CDR3 bases are TGTGCCTGGGATAGGGGGAGGACAGATACGCAGTATTTT. Translation gives CAWDRGRTDTQYF.

This clonotype was recorded a few times. V usage is TRBV5-1 and J usage is TRBJ1-1, with D possibly TRBD1 on 6 matching bases. V shed 4 bases and J shed 4 bases, with 11 bases lying between them. The CDR3 totals 13 residues. CDR1 SGHRS and CDR2 YFSETQ come from the germline V gene. CDR3 in DNA: TGCGCCAGCAGCCCTCAGGGGCTCACTGAAGCTTTCTTT. Its protein is CASSPQGLTEAFF.

This clonotype occurred a few times. The chain couples TRBV7-9 to TRBJ2-2, with D possibly being TRBD2 (6 bases). The V and J ends lost 0 bases and 0 bases respectively, with 11 bases between them. This CDR3 has 17 residues. Looked up from germline, CDR1 is SEHNR and CDR2 is FQNEAQ (reference sequence). The CDR3 bases are TGTGCCAGCAGCTTAGCGGCGGGGTACGCGAACACCGGGGAGCTGTTTTTT. Residues: CASSLAAGYANTGELFF. Full variable domain (rest looked up from reference TRBV7-9 and TRBJ2-2): DTGVSQNPRHKITKRGQNVTFRCDPISEHNRLYWYRQTLGQGPEFLTYFQNEAQLEKSRLLSDRFSAERPKGSFSTLEIQRTEQGDSAMYLCASSLAAGYANTGELFFGEGSRLTVL.

This clonotype was seen a handful of times. The chain recombines TRBV5-4 with TRBJ1-1, with D perhaps matching TRBD1 (5 bases). The CDR3 covers 13 residues. Germline V gene sequence: CDR1 SGHNT, CDR2 YYREEE (reference sequence). The V end was cut by 4 bases, the J end by 8 bases, with 15 bases between. The chain's CDR3 is CASSIGAGLEAFF. CDR3 in DNA: TGTGCCAGCAGCATAGGAGCAGGGTTGGAAGCTTTCTTT.

This clonotype was seen only a few times. The rearrangement uses TRBV3-1 and TRBJ1-1; no reliable D call. CDR1 LGHDT and CDR2 YNNKEL come from the germline V gene (reference sequence). V lost 4 bases, J lost 1 base, and 10 bases lay in between. The CDR3 runs 14 residues. CDR3 sequence (DNA): TGTGCCAGCAGCCCCTTGGTCAAGAACACTGAAGCTTTCTTT. Its translation is CASSPLVKNTEAFF.